This TCR beta chain was retrieved from a study of blood T cell repertoires in COVID-19. Only in-frame clones appear in the TCRdb table, and some are missing; sequencing was by immunoSEQ multiplex PCR. In the table there are around 240,000 clones, around 86% of which are singletons. Deletions cut 2 bases from V and 6 bases from J, with 13 bases between. CDR3 length: 14 residues. The germline V gene has CDR1 SGDLS and CDR2 YYNGEE. This TCR was recovered from a woman in her 30s who had recovered from COVID-19. This chain uses TRBV9 with TRBJ2-3; tentative D call: TRBD1 (5 bases). The sequencing sample was made of peripheral blood. CDR3 protein: CASSVRPGYDTQYF. The DNA of the CDR3 is TGTGCCAGCAGCGTGAGACCAGGGTATGATACGCAGTATTTT.